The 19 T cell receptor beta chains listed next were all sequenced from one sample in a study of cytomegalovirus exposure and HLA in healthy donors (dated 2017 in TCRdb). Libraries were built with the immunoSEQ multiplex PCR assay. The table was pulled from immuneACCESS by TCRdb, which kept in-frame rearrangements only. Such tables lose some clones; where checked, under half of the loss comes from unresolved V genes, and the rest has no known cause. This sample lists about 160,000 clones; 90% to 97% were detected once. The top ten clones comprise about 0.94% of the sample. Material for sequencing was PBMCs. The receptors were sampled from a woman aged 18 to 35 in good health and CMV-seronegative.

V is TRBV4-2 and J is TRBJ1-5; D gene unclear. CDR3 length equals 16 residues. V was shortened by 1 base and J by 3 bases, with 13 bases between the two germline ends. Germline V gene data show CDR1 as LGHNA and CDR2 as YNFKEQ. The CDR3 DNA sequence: TGTGCCAGCAGCCAAGCCCCACGGGAACTCAATCAGCCCCAGCATTTT. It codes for CASSQAPRELNQPQHF.

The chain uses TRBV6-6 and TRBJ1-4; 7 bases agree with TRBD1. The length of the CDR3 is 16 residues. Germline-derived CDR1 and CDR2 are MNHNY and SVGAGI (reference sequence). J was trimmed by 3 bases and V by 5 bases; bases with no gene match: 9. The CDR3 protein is CASSPTGALANEKLFF. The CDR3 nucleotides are TGTGCCAGCAGTCCTACAGGGGCCCTCGCTAATGAAAAACTGTTTTTT.

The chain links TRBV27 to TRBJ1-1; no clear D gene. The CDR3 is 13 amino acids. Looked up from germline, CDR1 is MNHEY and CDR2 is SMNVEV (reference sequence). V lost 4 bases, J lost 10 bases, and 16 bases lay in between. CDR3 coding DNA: TGTGCCAGCAGTTCCCCTTCCGGGCGGGTAGCTTTCTTT. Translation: CASSSPSGRVAFF.

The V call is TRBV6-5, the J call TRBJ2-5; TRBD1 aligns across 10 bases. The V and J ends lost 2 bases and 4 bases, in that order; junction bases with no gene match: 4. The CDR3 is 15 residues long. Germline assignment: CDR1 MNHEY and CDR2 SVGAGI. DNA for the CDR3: TGTGCCAGCAGTTACGGGGACAGGGGTGGAGAGACCCAGTACTTC. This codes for CASSYGDRGGETQYF.

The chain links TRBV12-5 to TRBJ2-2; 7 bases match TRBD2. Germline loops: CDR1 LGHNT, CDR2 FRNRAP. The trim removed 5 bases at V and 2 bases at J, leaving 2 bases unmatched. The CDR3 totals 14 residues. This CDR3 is CASGAGLNTGELFF. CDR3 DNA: TGTGCTAGTGGTGCGGGACTAAACACCGGGGAGCTGTTTTTT.

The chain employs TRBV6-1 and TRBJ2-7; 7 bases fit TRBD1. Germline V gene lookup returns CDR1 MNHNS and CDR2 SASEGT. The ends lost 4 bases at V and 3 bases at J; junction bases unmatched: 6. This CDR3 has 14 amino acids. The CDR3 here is CASSGQGTVYEQYF. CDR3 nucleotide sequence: TGTGCCAGCAGTGGACAGGGTACGGTCTACGAGCAGTACTTC.

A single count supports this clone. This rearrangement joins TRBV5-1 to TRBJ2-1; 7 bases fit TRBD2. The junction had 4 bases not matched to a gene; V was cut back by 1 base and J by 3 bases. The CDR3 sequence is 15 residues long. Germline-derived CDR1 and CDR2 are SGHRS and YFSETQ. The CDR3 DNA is TGCGCCAGCAGCTTGAGTGGGGAGGGCTACAATGAGCAGTTCTTC. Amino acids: CASSLSGEGYNEQFF.

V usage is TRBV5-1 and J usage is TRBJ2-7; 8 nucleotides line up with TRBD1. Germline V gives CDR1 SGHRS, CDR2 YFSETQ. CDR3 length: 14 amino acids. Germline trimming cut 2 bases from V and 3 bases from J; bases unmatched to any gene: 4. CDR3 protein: CASSLNGQGYEQYF. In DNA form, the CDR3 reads TGCGCCAGCAGCTTAAACGGACAGGGCTACGAGCAGTACTTC.

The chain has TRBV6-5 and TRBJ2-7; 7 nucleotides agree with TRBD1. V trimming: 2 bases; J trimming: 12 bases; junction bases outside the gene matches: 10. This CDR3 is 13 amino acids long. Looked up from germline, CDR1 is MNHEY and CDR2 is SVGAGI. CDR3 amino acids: CASSYPEGGRWYF. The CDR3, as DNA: TGTGCCAGCAGTTACCCCGAAGGGGGCCGTTGGTACTTC.

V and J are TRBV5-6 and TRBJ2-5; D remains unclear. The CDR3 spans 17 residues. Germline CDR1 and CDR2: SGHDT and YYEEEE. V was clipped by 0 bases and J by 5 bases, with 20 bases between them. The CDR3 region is CASSLDKSDPTRETQYF. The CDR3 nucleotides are TGTGCCAGCAGCTTGGATAAGTCAGACCCCACCAGGGAGACCCAGTACTTC.

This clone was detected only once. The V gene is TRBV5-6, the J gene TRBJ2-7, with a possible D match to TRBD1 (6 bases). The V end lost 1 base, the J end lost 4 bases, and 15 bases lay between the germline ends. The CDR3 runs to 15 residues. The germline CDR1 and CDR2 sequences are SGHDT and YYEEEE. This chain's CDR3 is CASSLLGARVYEQYF. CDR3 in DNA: TGTGCCAGCAGCTTGTTGGGGGCCCGGGTTTACGAGCAGTACTTC.

The CDR3 spells CASSLEGQPYYEQYF. CDR3 bases: TGCGCCAGCAGCTTGGAGGGACAGCCCTACTACGAGCAGTACTTC. The V call is TRBV5-1, the J call TRBJ2-7; TRBD1 agrees at 7 bases. CDR1 and CDR2 (germline): SGHRS, YFSETQ. V trimming: 0 bases; J trimming: 3 bases; junction bases outside the gene matches: 6. CDR3 length equals 15 residues. Together with reference TRBV5-1 and TRBJ2-7, the CDR3 gives the full variable domain: KAGVTQTPRYLIKTRGQQVTLSCSPISGHRSVSWYQQTPGQGLQFLFEYFSETQRNKGNFPGRFSGRQFSNSRSEMNVSTLELGDSALYLCASSLEGQPYYEQYFGPGTRLTVT.

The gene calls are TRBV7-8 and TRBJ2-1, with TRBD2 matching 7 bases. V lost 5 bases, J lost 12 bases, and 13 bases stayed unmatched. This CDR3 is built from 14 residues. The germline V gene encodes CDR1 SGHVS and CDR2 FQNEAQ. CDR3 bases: TGTGCCAGCAGCCCAGCGTTCCGGGGGGAGGGGCAGTTCTTC. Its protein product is CASSPAFRGEGQFF.

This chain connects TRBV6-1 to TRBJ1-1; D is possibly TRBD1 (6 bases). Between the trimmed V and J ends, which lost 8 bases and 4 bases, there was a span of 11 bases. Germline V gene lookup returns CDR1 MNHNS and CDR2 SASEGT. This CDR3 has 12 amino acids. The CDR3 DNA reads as TGTGCCAGCGATTGGGGGCTCACTGAAGCTTTCTTT. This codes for CASDWGLTEAFF.

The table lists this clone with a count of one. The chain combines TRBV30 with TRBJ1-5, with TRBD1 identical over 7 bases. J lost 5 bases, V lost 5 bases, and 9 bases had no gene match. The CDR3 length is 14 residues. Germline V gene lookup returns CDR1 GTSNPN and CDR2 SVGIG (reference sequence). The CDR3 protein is CAWGPGTAYQPQHF. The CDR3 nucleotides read TGTGCCTGGGGACCCGGGACAGCCTATCAGCCCCAGCATTTT.

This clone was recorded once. CDR3: CASSYTGTGGPNEKLFF. Here the CDR3 DNA reads TGTGCCAGCAGCTACACTGGGACAGGAGGGCCTAATGAAAAACTGTTTTTT. This sequence joins TRBV7-9 and TRBJ1-4; 8 positions agree with TRBD1. Germline V gives CDR1 SEHNR, CDR2 FQNEAQ (reference sequence). Trimming cost V 4 bases and J 3 bases; bases outside gene matches: 10. The CDR3 runs 17 residues.

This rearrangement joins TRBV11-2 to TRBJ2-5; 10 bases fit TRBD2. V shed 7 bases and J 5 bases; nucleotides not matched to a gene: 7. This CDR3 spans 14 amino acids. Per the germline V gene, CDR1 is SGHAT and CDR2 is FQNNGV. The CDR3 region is CASTQRAGGETQYF. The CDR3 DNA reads TGTGCCAGCACCCAGAGAGCGGGGGGGGAGACCCAGTACTTC.

CDR3 in DNA: TGCGCCAGCAGCCGAATAGGACAGGGCCCATCCACCACTGAAGCTTTCTTT. It specifies CASSRIGQGPSTTEAFF. The chain links TRBV4-1 to TRBJ1-1; TRBD1 matches 8 bases. Germline loops: CDR1 MGHRA, CDR2 YSYEKL. Unmatched junction bases numbered 14, after V lost 4 bases and J lost 4 bases. The CDR3 loop spans 17 amino acids.

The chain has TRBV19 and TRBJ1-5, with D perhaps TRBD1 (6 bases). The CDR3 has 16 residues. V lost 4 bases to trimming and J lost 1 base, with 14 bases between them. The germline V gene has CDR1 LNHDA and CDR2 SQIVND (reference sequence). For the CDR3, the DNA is TGTGCCAGTAGTACAACAGGGAGAATAAGCAATCAGCCCCAGCATTTT. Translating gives CASSTTGRISNQPQHF.